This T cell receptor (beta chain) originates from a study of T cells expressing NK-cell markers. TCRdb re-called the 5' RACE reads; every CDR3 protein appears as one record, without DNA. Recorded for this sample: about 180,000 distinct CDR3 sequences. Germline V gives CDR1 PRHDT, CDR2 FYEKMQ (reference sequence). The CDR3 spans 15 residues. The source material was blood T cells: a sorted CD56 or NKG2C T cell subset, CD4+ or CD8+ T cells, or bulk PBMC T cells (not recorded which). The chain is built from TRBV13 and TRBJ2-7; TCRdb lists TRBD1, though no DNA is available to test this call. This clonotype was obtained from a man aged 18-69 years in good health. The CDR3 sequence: CASSLSGTGRNEQYF.